This TCR beta chain originates from a study of metastatic and nonmetastatic thyroid tumors. Study at large: Both malignant and benign thyroid patients supplied peripheral blood and tumor or nodule tissue samples, across which the repertoires of these patients were then compared.

This clone was detected ten times or more. Its antigen is as yet unknown. The CDR3 runs to 16 residues. In germline, CDR1 is LGHDT, CDR2 YNNKEL (reference sequence). J was trimmed by 1 base and V by 4 bases; bases with no gene match: 8. Study-wide results and caveats: Malignant tumors reportedly showed significantly higher TCR beta diversity than benign nodules in both blood and tumor.

Thyroid surgery was preceded by no treatment in any patient. As originally analysed: The study's classifier, a distant-metastasis tool for papillary thyroid cancer, was built using CDR3 differences across clinicopathological groups. TCRdb re-called the PCR reads via MiXCR. In this record, the V and J calls reflect TCRdb's handling and not the investigators' own analysis. The repertoire holds around 15,000 clones, with about 24% as singletons. The V and J genes are TRBV3-1 and TRBJ2-7; TRBD2 matches at 9 bases. The sequence was obtained from a female donor with papillary thyroid cancer or a benign thyroid nodule (not recorded which). Some clones in this sample may be carry-over from other donors' samples. What was sequenced was adjacent normal tissue. CDR3 protein: CASSRGLAGVSYEQYF. Here the CDR3 DNA reads TGTGCCAGCAGCCGGGGCTTAGCGGGGGTTTCCTACGAGCAGTACTTC.